This paragraph reports one T cell receptor beta chain. This record comes from a study of CD8 T cells in Susac syndrome. Reverse transcription used 0.5 to 1 ug RNA and random hexamers. TCRdb used MiXCR to reprocess the immunoSEQ multiplex PCR reads, holding one entry per CDR3 protein. The data contain some 180,000 distinct CDR3 sequences, roughly 94% of them singletons. V dropped 4 bases and J dropped 2; count of bases not matched to a gene: 6. Per germline, CDR1 SGHTA and CDR2 FQGTGA. The CDR3 has 17 residues. The clonotype comes from a human donor with Susac syndrome. Sequenced material: CD4+ T cells from PBMCs. The chain is built from TRBV7-3 and TRBJ2-1; 12 nucleotides agree with TRBD2. The CDR3 DNA reads TGTGCCAGCAGCTCCCGGACTAGCGGGGCTACCTACAATGAGCAGTTCTTC. Amino acids: CASSSRTSGATYNEQFF. The variable domain in full, with the rest retrieved from reference TRBV7-3 and TRBJ2-1, is GAGVSQTPSNKVTEKGKYVELRCDPISGHTALYWYRQSLGQGPEFLIYFQGTGAADDSGLPNDRFFAVRPEGSVSTLKIQRTERGDSAVYLCASSSRTSGATYNEQFFGPGTRLTVL.